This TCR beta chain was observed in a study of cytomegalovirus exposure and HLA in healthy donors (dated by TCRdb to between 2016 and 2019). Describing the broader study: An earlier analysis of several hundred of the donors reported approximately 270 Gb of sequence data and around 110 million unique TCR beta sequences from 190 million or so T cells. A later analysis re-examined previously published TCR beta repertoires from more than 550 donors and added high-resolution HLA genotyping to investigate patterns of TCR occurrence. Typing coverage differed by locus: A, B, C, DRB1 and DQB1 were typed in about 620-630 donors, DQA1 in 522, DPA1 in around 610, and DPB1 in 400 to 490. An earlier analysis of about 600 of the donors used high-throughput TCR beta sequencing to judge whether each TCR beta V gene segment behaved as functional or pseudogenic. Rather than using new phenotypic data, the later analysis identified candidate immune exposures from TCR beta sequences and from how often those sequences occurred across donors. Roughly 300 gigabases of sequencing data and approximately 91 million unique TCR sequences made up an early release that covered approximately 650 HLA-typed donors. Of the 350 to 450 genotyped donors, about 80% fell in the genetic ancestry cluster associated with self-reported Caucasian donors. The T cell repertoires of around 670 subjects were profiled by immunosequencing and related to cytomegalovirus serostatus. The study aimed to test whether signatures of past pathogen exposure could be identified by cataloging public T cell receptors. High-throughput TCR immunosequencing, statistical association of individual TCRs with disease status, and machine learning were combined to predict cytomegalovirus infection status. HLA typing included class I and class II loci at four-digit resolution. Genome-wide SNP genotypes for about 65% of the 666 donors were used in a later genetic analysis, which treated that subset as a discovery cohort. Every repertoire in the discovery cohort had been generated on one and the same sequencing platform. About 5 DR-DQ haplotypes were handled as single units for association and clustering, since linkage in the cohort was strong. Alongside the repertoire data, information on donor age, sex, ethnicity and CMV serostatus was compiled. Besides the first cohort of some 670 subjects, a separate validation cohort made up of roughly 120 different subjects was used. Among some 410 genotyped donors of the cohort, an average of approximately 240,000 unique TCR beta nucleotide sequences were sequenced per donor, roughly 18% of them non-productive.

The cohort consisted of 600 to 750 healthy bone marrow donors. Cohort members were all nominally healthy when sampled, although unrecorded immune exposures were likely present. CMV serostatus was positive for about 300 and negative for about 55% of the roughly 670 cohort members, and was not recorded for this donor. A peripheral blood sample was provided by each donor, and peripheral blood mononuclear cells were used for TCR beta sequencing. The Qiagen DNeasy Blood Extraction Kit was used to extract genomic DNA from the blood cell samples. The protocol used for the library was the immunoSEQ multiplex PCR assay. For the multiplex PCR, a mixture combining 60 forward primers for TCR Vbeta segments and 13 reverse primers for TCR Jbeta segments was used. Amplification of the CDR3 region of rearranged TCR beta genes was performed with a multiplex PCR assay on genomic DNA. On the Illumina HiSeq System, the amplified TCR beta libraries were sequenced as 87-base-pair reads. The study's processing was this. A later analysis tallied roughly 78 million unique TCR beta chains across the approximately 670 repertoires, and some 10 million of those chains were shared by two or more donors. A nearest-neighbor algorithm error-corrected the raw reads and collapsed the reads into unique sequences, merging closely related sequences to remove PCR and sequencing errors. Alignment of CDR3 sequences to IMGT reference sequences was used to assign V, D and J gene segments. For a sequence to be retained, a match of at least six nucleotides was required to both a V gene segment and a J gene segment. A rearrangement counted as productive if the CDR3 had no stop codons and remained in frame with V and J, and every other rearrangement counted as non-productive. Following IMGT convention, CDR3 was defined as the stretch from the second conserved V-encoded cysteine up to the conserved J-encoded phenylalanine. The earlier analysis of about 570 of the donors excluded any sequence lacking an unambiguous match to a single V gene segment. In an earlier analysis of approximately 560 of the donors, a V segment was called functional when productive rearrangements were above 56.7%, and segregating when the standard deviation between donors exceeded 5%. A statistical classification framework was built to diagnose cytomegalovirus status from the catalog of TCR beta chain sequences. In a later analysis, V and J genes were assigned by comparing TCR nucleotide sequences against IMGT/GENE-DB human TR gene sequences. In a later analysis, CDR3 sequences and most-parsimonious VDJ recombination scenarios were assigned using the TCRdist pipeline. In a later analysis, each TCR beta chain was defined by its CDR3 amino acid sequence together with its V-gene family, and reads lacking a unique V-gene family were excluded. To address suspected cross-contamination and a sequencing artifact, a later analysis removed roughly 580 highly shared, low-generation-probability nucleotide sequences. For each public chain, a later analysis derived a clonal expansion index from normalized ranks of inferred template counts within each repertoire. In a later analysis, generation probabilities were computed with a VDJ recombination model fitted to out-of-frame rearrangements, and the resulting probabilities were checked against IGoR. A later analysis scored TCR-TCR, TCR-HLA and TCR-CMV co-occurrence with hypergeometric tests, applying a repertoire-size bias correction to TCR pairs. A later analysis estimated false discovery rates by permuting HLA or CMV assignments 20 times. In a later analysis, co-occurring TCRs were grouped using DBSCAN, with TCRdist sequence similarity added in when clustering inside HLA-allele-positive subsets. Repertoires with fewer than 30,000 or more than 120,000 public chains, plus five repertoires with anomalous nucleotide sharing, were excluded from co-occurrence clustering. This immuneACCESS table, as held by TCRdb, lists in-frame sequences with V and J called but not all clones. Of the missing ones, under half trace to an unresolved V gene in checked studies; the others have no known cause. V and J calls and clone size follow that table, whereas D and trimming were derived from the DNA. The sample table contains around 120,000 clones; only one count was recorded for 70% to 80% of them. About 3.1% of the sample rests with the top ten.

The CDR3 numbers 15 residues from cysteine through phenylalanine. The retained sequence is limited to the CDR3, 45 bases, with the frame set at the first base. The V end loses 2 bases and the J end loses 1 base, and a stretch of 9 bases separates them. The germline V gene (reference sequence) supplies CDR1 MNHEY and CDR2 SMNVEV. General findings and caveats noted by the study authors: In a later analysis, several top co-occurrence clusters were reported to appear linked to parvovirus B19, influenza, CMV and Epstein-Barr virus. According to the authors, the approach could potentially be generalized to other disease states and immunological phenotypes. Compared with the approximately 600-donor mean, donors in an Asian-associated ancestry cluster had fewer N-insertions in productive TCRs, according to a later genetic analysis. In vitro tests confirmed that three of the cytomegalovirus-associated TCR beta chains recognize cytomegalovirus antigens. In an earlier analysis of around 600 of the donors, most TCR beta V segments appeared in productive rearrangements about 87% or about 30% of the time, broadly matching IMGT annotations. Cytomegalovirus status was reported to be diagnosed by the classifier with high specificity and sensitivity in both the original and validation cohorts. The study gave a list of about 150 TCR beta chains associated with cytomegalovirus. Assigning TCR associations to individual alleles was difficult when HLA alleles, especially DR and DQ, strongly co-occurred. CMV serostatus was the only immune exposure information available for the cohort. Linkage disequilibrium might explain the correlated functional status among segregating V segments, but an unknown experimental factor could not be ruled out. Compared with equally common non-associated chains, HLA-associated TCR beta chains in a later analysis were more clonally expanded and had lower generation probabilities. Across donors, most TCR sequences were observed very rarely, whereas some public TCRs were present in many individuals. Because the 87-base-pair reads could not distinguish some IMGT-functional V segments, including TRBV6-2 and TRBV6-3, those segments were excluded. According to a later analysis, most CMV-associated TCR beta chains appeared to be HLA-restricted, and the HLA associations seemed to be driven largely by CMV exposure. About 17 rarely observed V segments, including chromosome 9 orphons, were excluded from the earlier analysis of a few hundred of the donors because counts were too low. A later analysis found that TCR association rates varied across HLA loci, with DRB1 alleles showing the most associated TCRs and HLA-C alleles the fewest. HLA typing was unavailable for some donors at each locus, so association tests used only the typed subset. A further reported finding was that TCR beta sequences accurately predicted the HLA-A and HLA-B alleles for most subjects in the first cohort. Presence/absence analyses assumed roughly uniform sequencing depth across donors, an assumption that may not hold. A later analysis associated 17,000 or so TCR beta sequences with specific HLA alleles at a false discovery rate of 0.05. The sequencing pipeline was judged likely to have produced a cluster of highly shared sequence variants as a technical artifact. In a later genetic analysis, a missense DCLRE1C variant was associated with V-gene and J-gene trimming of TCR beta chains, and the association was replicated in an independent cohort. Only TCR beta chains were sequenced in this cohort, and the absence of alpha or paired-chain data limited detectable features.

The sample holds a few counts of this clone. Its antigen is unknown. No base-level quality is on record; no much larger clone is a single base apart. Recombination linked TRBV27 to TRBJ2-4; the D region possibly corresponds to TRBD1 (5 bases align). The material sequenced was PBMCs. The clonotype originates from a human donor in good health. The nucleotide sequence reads TGTGCCAGCAGTTTAGGGGCAAACGCCAAAAACATTCAGTACTTC. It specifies CASSLGANAKNIQYF.